This TCR beta chain comes out of a study of technical replicates of blood from several donors. The method was immunoSEQ multiplex PCR; TCRdb's version includes in-frame clones alone and lacks a portion of them. Of about 82,000 clones in the sample, about 93% were seen once. The V and J ends lost 4 bases and 3 bases, in that order; junction bases with no gene match: 7. The CDR3 contains 15 residues. CDR1 SGHRS and CDR2 YFSETQ come from the germline V gene. The material sequenced was T cells isolated from PBMCs. This TCR derives from a human donor in good health. The chain uses TRBV5-1 and TRBJ2-1; 7 positions agree with TRBD1. The CDR3 loop is CASSPIRDSYNEQFF. The DNA for the CDR3 is TGCGCCAGCAGCCCTATCCGGGACAGCTACAATGAGCAGTTCTTC.